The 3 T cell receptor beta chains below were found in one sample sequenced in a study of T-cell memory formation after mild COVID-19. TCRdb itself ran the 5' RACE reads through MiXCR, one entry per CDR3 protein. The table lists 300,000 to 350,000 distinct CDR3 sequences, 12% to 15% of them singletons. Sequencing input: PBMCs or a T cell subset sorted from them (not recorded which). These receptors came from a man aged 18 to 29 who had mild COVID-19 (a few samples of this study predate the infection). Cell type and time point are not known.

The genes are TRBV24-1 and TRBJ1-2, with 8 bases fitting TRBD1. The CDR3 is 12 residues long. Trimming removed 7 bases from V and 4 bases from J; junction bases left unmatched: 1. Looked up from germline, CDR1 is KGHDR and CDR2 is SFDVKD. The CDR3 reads CATRGQAYGYTF. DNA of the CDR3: TGTGCCACCAGGGGACAGGCCTATGGCTACACCTTC.

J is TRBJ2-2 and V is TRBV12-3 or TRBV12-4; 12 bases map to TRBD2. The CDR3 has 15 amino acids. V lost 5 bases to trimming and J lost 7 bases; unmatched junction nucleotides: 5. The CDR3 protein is CASSPRLAGVGELFF. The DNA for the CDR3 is TGTGCCAGCAGTCCGCGACTAGCGGGGGTCGGGGAGCTGTTTTTT.

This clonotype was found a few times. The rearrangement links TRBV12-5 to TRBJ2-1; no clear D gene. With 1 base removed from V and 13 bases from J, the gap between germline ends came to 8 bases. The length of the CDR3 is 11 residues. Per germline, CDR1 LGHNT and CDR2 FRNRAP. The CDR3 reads CASGLEPSQFF. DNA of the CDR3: TGTGCTAGTGGTTTGGAACCCTCCCAGTTCTTC.